The sequence of this T cell receptor beta chain was determined in a study of molecular identifiers for immune sequencing clone quantification. General study results and limits: The study found clones above 20 RNA copies held over 98% of effector molecules and under 1% in naive cells. Identical TCR molecules can share a barcode, and this sharing could underestimate highly expanded clone sizes.

As concerns this clonotype: The antigen is undetermined. The junction departs from the called germline gene at one end, perhaps through a read error.

The sorting of naive CD8 T cells used the CD8+CD4-CCR7+CD45RA+ phenotype. Previously described methods and listed TCR primers were used for bulk TCR libraries. TCRdb passed the PCR reads through MiXCR, listing each CDR3 protein once. The sample has over 300,000 distinct CDR3 sequences, about 22% seen once; the top ten hold 0.74%. This TCR derives from a human donor in good health. Some libraries in this study had Jurkat cell RNA spiked in. Sequenced material: naive CD8+ T cells from blood, with Jurkat cell RNA spiked in. As to subset: FACS-sorted CD8+CD4-CCR7+CD45RA+ naive T cells.

The CDR3 is CSVPDYGYAF. The CDR3 DNA sequence: TGCAGCGTGCCCGACTATGGCTACGCCTTC. The J gene is TRBJ1-2, the V gene TRBV29-1; unclear D gene. The CDR3 has 10 residues. Germline CDR1 is SQVTM and CDR2 is ANQGSEA. Combining the CDR3 with reference TRBV29-1 and TRBJ1-2 gives the whole variable domain SAVISQKPSRDICQRGTSLTIQCQVDSQVTMMFWYRQQPGQSLTLIATANQGSEATYESGFVIDKFPISRPNLTFSTLTVSNMSPEDSSIYLCSVPDYGYAFGSGTRLTVV.